Listed below are T cell receptor beta chains from one sample, sequenced in a study of spatial heterogeneity in lung cancer. TCRdb reprocessed the 5' RACE reads via MiXCR and lists one record per CDR3 protein. The sample contains approximately 44,000 distinct CDR3 sequences, roughly 15% of which appear only once. The material sequenced was PBMCs, taken at surgery. The receptors originated from a male donor with early-stage non-small cell lung cancer. Each CDR3 is given with its conserved first and last residue. The order of the fields is J gene, clone size, V gene, D gene, CDR3 DNA, CDR3 protein. D genes are given only for firm matches. The listing skips clone size in some rows; elsewhere it reads once, few, many or a size class.

>TRBJ2-1|few|TRBV5-1|NA
TGCGCCAGCAGCCACGGCTTTAACAATGAGCAGTTCTTC
CASSHGFNNEQFF
>TRBJ2-3|many|TRBV3-1|NA
TGTGCCAGCAGCCAGGGAAGGAGATCGAGCTATTTT
CASSQGRRSSYF
>TRBJ2-3|many|TRBV4-1|TRBD2
TGCGCCAGCAGCCAAGAAGGGACTAGCGCAGATACGCAGTATTTT
CASSQEGTSADTQYF
>TRBJ2-1|few|TRBV11-2|TRBD2
TGTGCCAGCAGCCGACTAGCGGGAGGCAATGAGCAGTTCTTC
CASSRLAGGNEQFF
>TRBJ1-1|few|TRBV20-1|TRBD1
TGCAGTGCGCGGACAGGGAACACTGAAGCTTTCTTT
CSARTGNTEAFF
>TRBJ2-5|many|TRBV29-1|NA
TGCAGCGGCGGACGGAACCAAGAGACCCAGTACTTC
CSGGRNQETQYF
>TRBJ2-1|NA|TRBV2|NA
TGTGCCAGCAGACGGAGCTCCTACAATGAGCAGTTCTTC
CASRRSSYNEQFF
>TRBJ2-1|many|TRBV13|TRBD1
TGTGCCAGCAGCTTTGGGGCAGGGGGACAGGGTGAGCAGTTCTTC
CASSFGAGGQGEQFF
>TRBJ1-5|few|TRBV7-8|TRBD1
TGTGCCAGCAGTTTGTACCGGGACAGAAATCAGCCCCAGCATTTT
CASSLYRDRNQPQHF
>TRBJ2-1|NA|TRBV28|NA
TGTGCCAGCAGTTTGAGACTAGAGGACAATGAGCAGTTCTTC
CASSLRLEDNEQFF
>TRBJ2-1|many|TRBV20-1|TRBD2
TGCAGTGCTGGGACTAGCGGGAGGGCCGATAATGAGCAGTTCTTC
CSAGTSGRADNEQFF
>TRBJ2-3|many|TRBV27|NA
TGTGCCAGCAGTTTATCGAGACAGCGCACAGATACGCAGTATTTT
CASSLSRQRTDTQYF
>TRBJ2-5|few|TRBV7-2|NA
TGTGCCAGCAGCCCCGAGTGGCAAGAGACCCAGTACTTC
CASSPEWQETQYF
>TRBJ1-4|few|TRBV5-1|NA
TGCGCCAGCAGCTTGCGGGGGAGCTATGAAAAACTGTTTTTT
CASSLRGSYEKLFF
>TRBJ2-1|NA|TRBV7-6|NA
TGTGCCAGCAGCTTAGAAGTGGATCACTCTCAGTTCTTC
CASSLEVDHSQFF
>TRBJ1-3|few|TRBV7-2|NA
TGTGCCAGCAGCTTAGCCCGTACTCAGACTAGAAACACCATATATTTT
CASSLARTQTRNTIYF
>TRBJ2-1|NA|TRBV4-2|NA
TGTGCCAGCAGCCAAGAATATGCAGGGTCCTACAATGAGCAGTTCTTC
CASSQEYAGSYNEQFF
>TRBJ1-5|NA|TRBV19|TRBD1
TGTGCCAGTAGTAGACCGGGACAGGTGAATCAGCCCCAGCATTTT
CASSRPGQVNQPQHF
>TRBJ2-3|once|TRBV7-8|TRBD2
TGTGCCAGCAGCCCCAGCGGTAGCGGGAGAGCGGGCACAGATACGCAGTATTTT
CASSPSGSGRAGTDTQYF
>TRBJ1-1|few|TRBV28|TRBD1
TGTGCCAGCGGACGGACGACAGGGACTAAAGCTTTCTTT
CASGRTTGTKAFF
>TRBJ2-1|few|TRBV27|NA
TGTGCCAGCAGTTTAAGCCGCAGGGTGATGTTCTTC
CASSLSRRVMFF
>TRBJ2-7|few|TRBV2|NA
TGTGCCAGCAGTGCCACAGGGTTCTACGAGCAGTACTTC
CASSATGFYEQYF
>TRBJ2-7|few|TRBV12-3/TRBV12-4|NA
TGTGCCAGCACCCGCGGCCTCGCCGGGGTTGAGAGCTCCTACGAGCAGTACTTC
CASTRGLAGVESSYEQYF
>TRBJ1-1|few|TRBV7-2|TRBD1
TGTGCCAGCAGCTTAGTAGGGACAGGGGCACGGGGTACTGAAGCTTTCTTT
CASSLVGTGARGTEAFF
>TRBJ1-6|few|TRBV3-1|TRBD1
TGTGCCAGCAGCCCCACCGGGACAGGGGTATCACCCCTCCACTTT
CASSPTGTGVSPLHF
>TRBJ2-3|many|TRBV7-2|NA
TGTGCCAGCAGCTTCCCAGGAGCAGATACGCAGTATTTT
CASSFPGADTQYF
>TRBJ2-7|NA|TRBV7-9|NA
TGTGCCAGCAGCTTCGGGGCACTCTCCTACGAGCAGTACTTC
CASSFGALSYEQYF
>TRBJ1-1|many|TRBV10-1|TRBD1
TGCGCCAGCAGTGGGGACAGGGAATCTGAAGCTTTCTTT
CASSGDRESEAFF
>TRBJ2-7|NA|TRBV29-1|TRBD2
TGCGTTGAGGGAGGGACTACCTACGAGCAGTACTTC
CVEGGTTYEQYF
>TRBJ2-4|many|TRBV28|TRBD1
TGTGCCAGCAGTCCCCGAGGGACAGTCGATGGCATTCAGTACTTC
CASSPRGTVDGIQYF
>TRBJ2-5|few|TRBV9|NA
TGTGCCAGCAGCGTAGCGCCAGGCCCCCAAGAGACCCAGTACTTC
CASSVAPGPQETQYF
>TRBJ2-7|few|TRBV5-4|TRBD1
TGTGCCAGCAGCCCCGGGACAGCCCTTTCCTACGAGCAGTACTTC
CASSPGTALSYEQYF
>TRBJ1-5|NA|TRBV12-3/TRBV12-4|NA
TGTGCCAGCAGTTCGACAGGAGGGAATCAGCCCCAGCATTTT
CASSSTGGNQPQHF
>TRBJ2-7|many|TRBV10-3|NA
TGTGCCATCAGTGGGGGCTACGAGCAGTACTTC
CAISGGYEQYF
>TRBJ2-2|few|TRBV14|NA
TGTGCCAGCAGCCAGTTCGACACCGGGGAGCTGTTTTTT
CASSQFDTGELFF
>TRBJ2-5|few|TRBV7-9|NA
TGTGCCAGCAGGACCCCCGGAGGCAGCCAAGAGACCCAGTACTTC
CASRTPGGSQETQYF
>TRBJ2-3|many|TRBV28|TRBD2
TGTGCCAGCAGCCCGGGGAGGGGCGGGAGCGGGCCAGATACGCAGTATTTT
CASSPGRGGSGPDTQYF
>TRBJ1-1|NA|TRBV4-2|TRBD1
TGTGCCAGCAGCCTCACAGGGGCCGAGGCTTTCTTT
CASSLTGAEAFF
>TRBJ2-1|many|TRBV11-2|TRBD2
TGTGCCAGCAGCTTAGGAGTCGGCGGGAGCTCCTACAATGAGCAGTTCTTC
CASSLGVGGSSYNEQFF
>TRBJ1-1|NA|TRBV28|TRBD1
TGTGCCAGCATTAAGCAGGGGGCGTGGACTGAAGCTTTCTTT
CASIKQGAWTEAFF
>TRBJ2-2|few|TRBV24-1|TRBD1
TGTGCCACCAGTGAACACCCAGGACAGGGGCCGAACACCGGGGAGCTGTTTTTT
CATSEHPGQGPNTGELFF
>TRBJ2-7|many|TRBV11-2|NA
TGTGCCAGCAGCTTAGACAGGGGCCCCCGGCTATACGAGCAGTACTTC
CASSLDRGPRLYEQYF
>TRBJ2-2|many|TRBV10-3|TRBD1
TGTGCCATCAGTGACGGACAGGGGTACACCGGGGAGCTGTTTTTT
CAISDGQGYTGELFF
>TRBJ2-5|NA|TRBV7-2|TRBD1
TGTGCCAGCAGCTTAGGAGGACAGGGGACAGAGACCCAGTACTTC
CASSLGGQGTETQYF
>TRBJ2-5|many|TRBV5-1|NA
TGCGCCAGCAGCGGGGGTCCACAAGAGACCCAGTACTTC
CASSGGPQETQYF
>TRBJ2-4|many|TRBV7-9|NA
TGTGCCAGCAGCCCCAATTTCGGAGGATTAGGGGCCAAAAACATTCAGTACTTC
CASSPNFGGLGAKNIQYF
>TRBJ2-5|once|TRBV6-5|TRBD1
TGTGCCAGCCAGGACAGGGGAGGAGCGGAGACCCAGTACTTC
CASQDRGGAETQYF
>TRBJ1-4|NA|TRBV7-9|NA
TGTGCCAGCGCCCGGACGGGCCGGGATAATGAAAAACTGTTTTTT
CASARTGRDNEKLFF
>TRBJ2-7|many|TRBV11-1|TRBD2
TGTGCCAGCAGCTTAGGGTGGACTAGCGGGATCTCCTACGAGCAGTACTTC
CASSLGWTSGISYEQYF
>TRBJ1-2|many|TRBV12-3/TRBV12-4|NA
TGTGCCAGCAGTCTAAGGGGGATCTATGGCTACACCTTC
CASSLRGIYGYTF
>TRBJ1-2|NA|TRBV7-2|NA
TGTGCCAGCAGCTTCAATAACTATGGCTACACCTTC
CASSFNNYGYTF
>TRBJ2-7|NA|TRBV20-1|NA
TGCAGTGCTATCTTTTTGCCGTTCGGGGAGCAGTACTTC
CSAIFLPFGEQYF
>TRBJ1-2|many|TRBV7-2|NA
TGTGCCAGCAGCTCACCCAATGGCGGGATTTATGGCTACACCTTC
CASSSPNGGIYGYTF
>TRBJ1-1|medium-sized|TRBV2|NA
TGTGCCAGCAGTGTGGGGGAAGCTTTCTTT
CASSVGEAFF
>TRBJ2-5|many|TRBV9|NA
TGTGCCAGCAGCCCCCTTTCCTCTTCAGAGACCCAGTACTTC
CASSPLSSSETQYF